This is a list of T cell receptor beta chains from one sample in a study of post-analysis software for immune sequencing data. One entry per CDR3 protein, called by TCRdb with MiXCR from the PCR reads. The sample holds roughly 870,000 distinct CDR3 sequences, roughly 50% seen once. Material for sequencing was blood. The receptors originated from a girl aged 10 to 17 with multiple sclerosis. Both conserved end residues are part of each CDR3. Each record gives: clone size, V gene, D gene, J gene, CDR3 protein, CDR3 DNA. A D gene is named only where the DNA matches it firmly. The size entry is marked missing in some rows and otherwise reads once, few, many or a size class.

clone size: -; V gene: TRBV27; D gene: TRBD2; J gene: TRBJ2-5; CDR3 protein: CASSGISGKEEAQYF; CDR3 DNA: TGTGCCAGCAGTGGGATTAGCGGGAAAGAAGAGGCCCAGTACTTC
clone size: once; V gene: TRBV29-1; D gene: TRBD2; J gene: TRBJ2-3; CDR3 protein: CSVSRTSGSTDTQYF; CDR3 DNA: TGCAGCGTTTCCCGGACTAGCGGCAGCACAGATACGCAGTATTTT
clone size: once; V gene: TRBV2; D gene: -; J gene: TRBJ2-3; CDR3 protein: CAGSESSTDTQYF; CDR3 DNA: TGTGCCGGGTCGGAATCTAGCACAGATACGCAGTATTTT
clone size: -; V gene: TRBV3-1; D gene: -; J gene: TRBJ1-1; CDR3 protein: CASSQDSEAFF; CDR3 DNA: TGTGCCAGCAGCCAAGATTCGGAAGCTTTCTTT
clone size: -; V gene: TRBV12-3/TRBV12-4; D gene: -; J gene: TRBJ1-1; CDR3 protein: CASSLAALVNTEAFF; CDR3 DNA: TGTGCCAGCAGTTTAGCGGCCTTGGTGAACACTGAAGCTTTCTTT
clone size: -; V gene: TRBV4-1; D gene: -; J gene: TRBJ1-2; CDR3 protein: CASSQGDSVNYGYTF; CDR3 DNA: TGCGCCAGCAGCCAGGGAGACAGCGTTAACTATGGCTACACCTTC
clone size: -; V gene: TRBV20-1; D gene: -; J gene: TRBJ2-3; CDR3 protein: CSAANGGGTDTQYF; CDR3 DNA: TGCAGTGCTGCCAACGGGGGAGGCACAGATACGCAGTATTTT
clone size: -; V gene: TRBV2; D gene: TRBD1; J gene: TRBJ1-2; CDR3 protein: CASSESPGQNYGYTF; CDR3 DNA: TGTGCCAGCAGTGAAAGCCCGGGACAGAACTATGGCTACACCTTC
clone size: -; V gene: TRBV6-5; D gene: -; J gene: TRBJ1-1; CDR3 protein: CASSYSDNTEAFF; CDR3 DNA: TGTGCCAGCAGTTACTCGGATAACACTGAAGCTTTCTTT
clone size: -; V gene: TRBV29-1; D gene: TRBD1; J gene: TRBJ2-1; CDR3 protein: CSVAPGQGENEQFF; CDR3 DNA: TGCAGCGTTGCCCCGGGACAGGGGGAAAATGAGCAGTTCTTC
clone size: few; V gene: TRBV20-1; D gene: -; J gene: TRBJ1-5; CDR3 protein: CSARDPYREGRQPQHF; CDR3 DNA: TGCAGTGCTAGAGATCCCTATCGTGAGGGTCGTCAGCCCCAGCATTTT
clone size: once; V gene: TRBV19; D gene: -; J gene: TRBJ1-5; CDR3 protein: CASSARVYQPQHF; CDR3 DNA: TGTGCCAGTAGTGCGAGGGTGTATCAGCCCCAGCATTTT
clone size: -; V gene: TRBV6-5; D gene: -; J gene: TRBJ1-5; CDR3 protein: CASTNRGQPQHF; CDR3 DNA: TGTGCCAGCACCAACCGAGGACAGCCCCAGCATTTT
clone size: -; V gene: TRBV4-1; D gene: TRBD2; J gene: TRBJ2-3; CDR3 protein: CASSQQSGVTTQYF; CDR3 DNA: TGCGCCAGCAGCCAACAAAGCGGGGTGACTACGCAGTATTTT
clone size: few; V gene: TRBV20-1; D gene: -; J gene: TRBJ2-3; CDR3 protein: CSAPTGGDTQYF; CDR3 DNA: TGCAGTGCTCCCACCGGGGGAGATACGCAGTATTTT
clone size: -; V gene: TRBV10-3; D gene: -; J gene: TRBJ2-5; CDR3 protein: CAISYRDQGLDQETQYF; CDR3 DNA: TGTGCCATCAGTTACCGGGACCAGGGACTCGACCAAGAGACCCAGTACTTC
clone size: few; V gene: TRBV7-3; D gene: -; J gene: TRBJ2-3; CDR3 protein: CASSSSSNTQYF; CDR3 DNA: TGTGCCAGCAGCTCAAGCTCTAATACGCAGTATTTT
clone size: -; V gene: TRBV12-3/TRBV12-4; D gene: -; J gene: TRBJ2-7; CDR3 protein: CASSFSGTAYEQYF; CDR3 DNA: TGTGCCAGCAGTTTTTCAGGGACTGCCTACGAGCAGTACTTC
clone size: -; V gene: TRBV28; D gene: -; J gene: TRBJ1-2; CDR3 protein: CASSLVAYGYTF; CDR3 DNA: TGTGCCAGCAGTTTAGTCGCCTATGGCTACACCTTC
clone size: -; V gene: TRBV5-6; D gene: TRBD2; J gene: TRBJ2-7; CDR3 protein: CASSGGLAGNEQYF; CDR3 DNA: TGCGCCAGCAGCGGGGGACTAGCGGGGAACGAGCAGTACTTC
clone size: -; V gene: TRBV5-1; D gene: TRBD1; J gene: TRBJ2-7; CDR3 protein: CASSLAELFGTGAYEQYF; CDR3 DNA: TGCGCCAGCAGCTTGGCCGAGTTATTCGGGACAGGGGCCTACGAGCAGTACTTC
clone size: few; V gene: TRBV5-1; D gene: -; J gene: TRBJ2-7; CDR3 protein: CASTQSGGGADEQYF; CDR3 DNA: TGCGCCAGCACCCAATCAGGGGGGGGAGCGGACGAGCAGTACTTC
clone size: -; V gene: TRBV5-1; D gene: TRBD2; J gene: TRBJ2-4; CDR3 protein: CASSWGGLAGRYF; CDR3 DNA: TGCGCCAGCAGCTGGGGGGGACTAGCGGGTCGGTACTTC
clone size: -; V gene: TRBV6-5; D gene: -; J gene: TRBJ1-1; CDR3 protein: CASSYSGTLNTEAFF; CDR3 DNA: TGTGCCAGCAGTTACTCGGGGACACTTAACACTGAAGCTTTCTTT
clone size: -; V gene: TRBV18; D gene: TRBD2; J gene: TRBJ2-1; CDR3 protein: CASSPLASLAGDNEQFF; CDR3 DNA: TGTGCCAGCTCACCACTGGCGAGCCTAGCGGGGGACAATGAGCAGTTCTTC
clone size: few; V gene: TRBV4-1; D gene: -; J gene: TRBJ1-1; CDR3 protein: CASRPGGGTEAFF; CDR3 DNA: TGCGCCAGCCGACCGGGAGGGGGGACTGAAGCTTTCTTT
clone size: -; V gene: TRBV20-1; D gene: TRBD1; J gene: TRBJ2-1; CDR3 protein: CSADPLTGGENEQFF; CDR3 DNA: TGCAGTGCTGACCCCTTGACAGGGGGAGAAAACGAGCAGTTCTTC
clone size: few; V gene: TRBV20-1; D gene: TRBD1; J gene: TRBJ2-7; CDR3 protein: CSASRAGGQDEQYF; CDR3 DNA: TGCAGTGCTAGTAGGGCAGGGGGCCAAGACGAGCAGTACTTC
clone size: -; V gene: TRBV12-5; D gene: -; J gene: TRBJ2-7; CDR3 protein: CASGLGTNYYEQYF; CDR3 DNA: TGTGCTAGTGGTTTGGGCACGAATTACTACGAGCAGTACTTC
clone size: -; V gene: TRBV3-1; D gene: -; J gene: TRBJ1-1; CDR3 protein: CASSQGQIEAFF; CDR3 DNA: TGTGCCAGCAGCCAAGGACAGATAGAAGCTTTCTTT
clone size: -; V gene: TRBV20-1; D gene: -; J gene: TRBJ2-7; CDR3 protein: CSARDRSGQAWRDNEQYF; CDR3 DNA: TGCAGTGCTAGAGACCGTAGCGGGCAGGCTTGGCGGGACAATGAGCAGTACTTC
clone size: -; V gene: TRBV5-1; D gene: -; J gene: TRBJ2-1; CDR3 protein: CASSERTSYNEQFF; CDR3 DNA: TGCGCCAGCAGCGAACGCACGTCCTACAATGAGCAGTTCTTC
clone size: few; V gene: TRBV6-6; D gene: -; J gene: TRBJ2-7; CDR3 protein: CASSYSQGPPPYEQYF; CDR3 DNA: TGTGCCAGCAGTTACTCGCAGGGGCCGCCGCCCTACGAGCAGTACTTC
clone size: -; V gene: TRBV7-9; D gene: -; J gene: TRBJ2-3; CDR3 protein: CASSFLREIADTQYF; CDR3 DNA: TGTGCCAGCAGCTTCCTCCGGGAGATCGCAGATACGCAGTATTTT
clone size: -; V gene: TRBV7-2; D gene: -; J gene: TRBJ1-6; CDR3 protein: CASSSRQNNSPLHF; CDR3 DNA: TGTGCCAGCAGCTCCCGACAGAATAATTCACCCCTCCACTTT
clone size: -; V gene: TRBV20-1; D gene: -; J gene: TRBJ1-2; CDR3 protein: CSARRRGTIYGYTF; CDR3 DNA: TGCAGTGCCAGAAGGAGGGGAACTATCTATGGCTACACCTTC
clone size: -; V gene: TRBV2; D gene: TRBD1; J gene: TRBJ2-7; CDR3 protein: CASSEYRGYTYEQYF; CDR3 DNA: TGTGCCAGCAGTGAATACAGGGGGTATACCTACGAGCAGTACTTC
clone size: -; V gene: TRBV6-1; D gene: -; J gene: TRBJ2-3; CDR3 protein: CASSGKVIVMDTQYF; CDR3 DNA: TGTGCCAGCAGTGGAAAGGTGATAGTAATGGATACGCAGTATTTT
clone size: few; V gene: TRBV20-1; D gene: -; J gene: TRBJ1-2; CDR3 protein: CSASNSNYGYTF; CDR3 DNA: TGCAGTGCTAGCAACAGTAACTATGGCTACACCTTC
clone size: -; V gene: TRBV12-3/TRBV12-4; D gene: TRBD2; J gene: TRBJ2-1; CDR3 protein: CASSFPPGLAGVGQFF; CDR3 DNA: TGTGCCAGCAGTTTCCCTCCGGGACTAGCGGGAGTAGGGCAGTTCTTC
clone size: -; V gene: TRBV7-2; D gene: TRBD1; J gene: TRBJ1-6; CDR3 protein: CASSGDSYNSPLHF; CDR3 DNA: TGTGCCAGCAGCGGGGACAGCTATAATTCACCCCTCCACTTT
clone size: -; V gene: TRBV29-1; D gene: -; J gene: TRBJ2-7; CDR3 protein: CSVEYSGEHYEQYF; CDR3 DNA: TGCAGCGTAGAGTACTCGGGAGAACACTACGAGCAGTACTTC
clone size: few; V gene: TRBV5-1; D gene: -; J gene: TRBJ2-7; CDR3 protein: CASSFSVDSKQYF; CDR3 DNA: TGCGCCAGCAGCTTCTCGGTTGATAGCAAGCAGTACTTC